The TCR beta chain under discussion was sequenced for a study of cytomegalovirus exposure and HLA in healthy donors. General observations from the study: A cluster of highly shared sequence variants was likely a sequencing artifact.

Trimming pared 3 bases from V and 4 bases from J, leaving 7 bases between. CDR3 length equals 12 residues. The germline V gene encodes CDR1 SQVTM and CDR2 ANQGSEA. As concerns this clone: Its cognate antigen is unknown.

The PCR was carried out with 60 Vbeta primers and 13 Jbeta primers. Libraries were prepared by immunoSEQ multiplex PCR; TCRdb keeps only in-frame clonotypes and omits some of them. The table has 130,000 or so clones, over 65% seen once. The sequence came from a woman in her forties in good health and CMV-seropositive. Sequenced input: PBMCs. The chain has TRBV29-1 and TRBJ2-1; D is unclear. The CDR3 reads CSVDISYNEQFF. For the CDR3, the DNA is TGCAGCGTTGATATTTCTTACAATGAGCAGTTCTTC.